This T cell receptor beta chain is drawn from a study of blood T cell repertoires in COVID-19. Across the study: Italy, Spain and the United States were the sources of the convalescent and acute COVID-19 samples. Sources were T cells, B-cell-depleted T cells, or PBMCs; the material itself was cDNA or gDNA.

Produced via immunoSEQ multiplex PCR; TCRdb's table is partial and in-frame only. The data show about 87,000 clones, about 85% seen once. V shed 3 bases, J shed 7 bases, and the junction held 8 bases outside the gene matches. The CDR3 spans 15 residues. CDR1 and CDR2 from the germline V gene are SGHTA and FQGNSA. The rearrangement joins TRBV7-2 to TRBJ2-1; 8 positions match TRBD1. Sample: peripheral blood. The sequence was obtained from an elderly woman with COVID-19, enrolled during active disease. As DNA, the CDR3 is TGTGCCAGCAGCTTCCAGGACAGGGCTGCAAATGAGCAGTTCTTC. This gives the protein CASSFQDRAANEQFF.